This TCR beta chain was sequenced during a study of blood T cell repertoires in COVID-19. Here immunoSEQ multiplex PCR was the method, and the copy in TCRdb shows in-frame clones only, minus some. Among 100,000 to 150,000 clones, about 83% were seen once, and the ten largest hold over 9.5%. The V gene's germline CDR1 is SGHTA and CDR2 FQGNSA. The V gene lost 3 bases and the J gene lost 6 bases, with 19 bases spanning the gap. The CDR3 is made up of 16 amino acids. The genes are TRBV7-2 and TRBJ2-3, with a tentative D call TRBD1 (6 bases). Sequenced input: peripheral blood. The clonotype originates from a man aged 55-75 years with acute or convalescent COVID-19. The CDR3 reads CASSFLPLRGPDTQYF. CDR3 coding DNA: TGTGCCAGCAGCTTTCTCCCTCTCAGGGGCCCGGATACGCAGTATTTT.